The 11 T cell receptor beta chains in this list originate from one sample, sequenced in a study of T cell responses to AZD1222 COVID-19 vaccine. This table comes from immunoSEQ multiplex PCR, and its TCRdb copy is limited to in-frame clones, with some not included. The sample lists 100,000 to 120,000 clones, roughly 85% occurring once. Sequencing was performed on peripheral blood, taken on day 0 of AZD1222 vaccination. These receptors all come from an adult in good health.

The CDR3 DNA is TGTGCCAGCAGCCGACAGAACACCGGGGAGCTGTTTTTT. This sequence encodes CASSRQNTGELFF. V is TRBV14 and J is TRBJ2-2; the D is unclear. V was cut by 4 bases and J by 1 base, with 4 bases left in between. CDR3 length equals 13 residues. The germline CDR1 and CDR2 sequences are SGHDN and FVKESK.

CDR3 in amino acids: CASSFEGWSYNEQFF. As DNA, the CDR3 is TGTGCCAGCAGCTTTGAGGGTTGGTCCTACAATGAGCAGTTCTTC. The chain joins TRBV7-9 to TRBJ2-1, with D tentatively TRBD2 (5 bases). Germline V lookup: CDR1 SEHNR, CDR2 FQNEAQ (reference sequence). CDR3 size: 15 residues. V shed 3 bases and J shed 1 base, with 10 bases lying between them.

This chain links TRBV21-1 with TRBJ2-2. TRBV21-1 counts as a pseudogene. This CDR3 region has 15 residues. CDR3 in amino acids: CASSKPAFCTGELFF. In DNA form, the CDR3 reads TGTGCCAGCAGCAAGCCCGCTTTTTGCACCGGGGAGCTGTTTTTT.

The V and J genes are TRBV9 and TRBJ2-3, with D possibly called TRBD1 or TRBD2 (6 bases each). The CDR3 sequence is 14 residues long. Trimming pared 5 bases from V and 1 base from J, leaving 11 bases between. CDR1 and CDR2 from the germline V gene are SGDLS and YYNGEE. This chain's CDR3 is CASRGGLGTDTQYF. DNA of the CDR3: TGTGCCAGCAGAGGGGGGCTGGGCACAGATACGCAGTATTTT.

This chain uses TRBV25-1 with TRBJ2-3; 7 bases align to TRBD2. Unmatched junction bases numbered 5, after V lost 3 bases and J lost 2 bases. CDR3 length: 15 residues. CDR1 and CDR2 from the germline V gene are MGHDK and SYGVNS. The CDR3 coding sequence is TGTGCCAGCAGTGAGGGAGGGGCCCCCACAGATACGCAGTATTTT. Its translation is CASSEGGAPTDTQYF. The whole variable domain, filled in from reference TRBV25-1 and TRBJ2-3, reads EADIYQTPRYLVIGTGKKITLECSQTMGHDKMYWYQQDPGMELHLIHYSYGVNSTEKGDLSSESTVSRIRTEHFPLTLESARPSHTSQYLCASSEGGAPTDTQYFGPGTRLTVL.

The gene calls are TRBV6-2 or TRBV6-3 and TRBJ1-1; TRBD1 is a possible D gene (6 bases). Germline assignment: CDR1 MNHEY and CDR2 SVGEGT. This CDR3 has 18 residues. Trimming took 4 bases from V and 0 from J, leaving 21 bases between them. The CDR3 nucleotides read TGTGCCAGCAGTTCCCCCACTCGGACAGCCGGCATGAACACTGAAGCTTTCTTT. This codes for CASSSPTRTAGMNTEAFF.

This chain uses TRBV18 with TRBJ2-3; 11 nucleotides agree with TRBD2. Germline CDR1 and CDR2: KGHSH and LQKENI. V lost 3 bases to trimming and J lost 2 bases; unmatched junction nucleotides: 4. CDR3 length: 16 amino acids. CDR3 protein: CASSPETSGNTDTQYF. CDR3 DNA: TGTGCCAGCTCACCCGAGACTAGCGGGAACACAGATACGCAGTATTTT.

Concerning this clone: The sample holds other DNA sequences that translate to the same CDR3. CDR3 residues: CASSFGAGYTF. DNA for the CDR3: TGTGCCAGCAGTTTCGGGGCTGGCTACACCTTC. The rearrangement joins TRBV12-3 or TRBV12-4 to TRBJ1-2; D possibly corresponds to TRBD1 (5 bases). Trimming left V 3 bases short and J 7 bases short, with 6 bases between. This CDR3 has 11 amino acids.

The chain is built from TRBV30 and TRBJ1-2; the match to TRBD1 covers 7 bases. Unmatched junction bases numbered 9, after V lost 4 bases and J lost 4 bases. The CDR3 consists of 14 residues. CDR1 and CDR2 (germline): GTSNPN, SVGIG (reference sequence). CDR3 region: CAWTRQGLGYGYTF. For the CDR3, the DNA is TGTGCCTGGACCAGACAGGGTCTCGGCTATGGCTACACCTTC.

V usage is TRBV18 and J usage is TRBJ1-4; D unresolved. This CDR3 is built from 13 residues. The germline gives CDR1 KGHSH, CDR2 LQKENI. V was cut by 3 bases and J by 4 bases, with 6 bases left in between. This CDR3 is CASSPQLNEKLFF. In nucleotides, the CDR3 is TGTGCCAGCTCACCCCAACTTAATGAAAAACTGTTTTTT.

Written as DNA, the CDR3 is TGTGCCAGCAGCCAAGATCGTGTCAGCAGCAATCAGCCCCAGCATTTT. This codes for CASSQDRVSSNQPQHF. V gene TRBV3-1 (or the pseudogene TRBV3-2) combines with J gene TRBJ1-5; D not resolved. Trimming stripped 0 bases from V and 1 base from J, with 10 bases between. This CDR3 spans 16 amino acids. Germline loops: CDR1 LGHDT, CDR2 YNNKEL (reference sequence).